This passage covers 8 T cell receptor beta chains from one sample sequenced in a study of a mutant IDH1 vaccine in newly diagnosed glioma. These receptors are not linked to any known antigen. Data came from immunoSEQ multiplex PCR; TCRdb stores just in-frame clones and leaves some out. The sample has tens of thousands of clones, 70% to 90% seen once. The time point: week 35, safety follow-up. The study gave 300 ug of mutant IDH1 20-mer peptide per vaccine dose, with topical imiquimod. The sequencing used PBMCs, collected from a glioma patient whose treatment included an IDH1 peptide vaccine. These receptors all stem from a man aged 25 to 40 with glioma.

V gene TRBV4-1 combines with J gene TRBJ2-7; D tentatively reads TRBD1 or TRBD2 (5 bases each). Deletions cut 0 bases from V and 3 bases from J, with 24 bases between. Germline CDR1 reads MGHRA; CDR2 reads YSYEKL. The CDR3 contains 19 residues. This CDR3 is CASSQDFVPDGTNYYEQYF. CDR3 sequence (DNA): TGCGCCAGCAGCCAAGATTTTGTCCCTGACGGGACGAATTACTACGAGCAGTACTTC.

The chain is built from TRBV9 and TRBJ2-3; D perhaps matches TRBD1 (6 bases). Germline CDR1 reads SGDLS; CDR2 reads YYNGEE. V lost 3 bases and J lost 4, with 12 bases in between. This CDR3 contains 14 residues. The CDR3 reads CASSESGVADTQYF. DNA for the CDR3: TGTGCCAGCAGCGAGTCAGGGGTAGCAGATACGCAGTATTTT.

V gene TRBV9 combines with J gene TRBJ1-5; a possible D gene is TRBD1 (5 bases). Deletions cut 3 bases from V and 6 bases from J, with 16 bases between. Germline V gene lookup returns CDR1 SGDLS and CDR2 YYNGEE. The CDR3 extends over 15 amino acids. The CDR3: CASSGTGRDGQPQHF. CDR3 bases: TGTGCCAGCAGCGGGACGGGGAGGGACGGTCAGCCCCAGCATTTT.

The rearrangement links TRBV30 to TRBJ1-2, with 9 bases fitting TRBD1. Germline V CDR1 and CDR2: GTSNPN, SVGIG (reference sequence). J gave up 2 bases and V 7 bases, and 14 bases lay outside the gene matches. The CDR3 is 16 residues long. The chain's CDR3 is CALFRDRAIGNYGYTF. Here the CDR3 DNA reads TGTGCCTTATTCCGGGACAGGGCTATCGGAAACTATGGCTACACCTTC. Supplemented by reference TRBV30 and TRBJ1-2, the full variable domain reads SQTIHQWPATLVQPVGSPLSLECTVEGTSNPNLYWYRQAAGRGLQLLFYSVGIGQISSEVPQNLSASRPQDRQFILSSKKLLLSDSGFYLCALFRDRAIGNYGYTFGSGTRLTVV.

This clone was recorded a few times. The genes are TRBV7-6 and TRBJ2-7; 7 positions agree with TRBD2. This CDR3 region has 17 residues. With 4 bases clipped from V and 1 base from J, the junction kept 13 bases outside the gene matches. CDR1 SGHVS and CDR2 FNYEAQ come from the germline V gene. The CDR3 is CASSSVLSRGRSYEQYF. As DNA, the CDR3 is TGTGCCAGCAGCTCCGTACTTAGTCGCGGGAGATCCTACGAGCAGTACTTC.

This clone was seen just once. Other DNA sequences in this specimen translate into the identical CDR3. The CDR3 DNA is TGTGCCTGGAGTGTTTCACTTTACTACGAGCAGTACTTC. This translates into CAWSVSLYYEQYF. The V call is TRBV30, the J call TRBJ2-7; D unclear. Trimming took off 0 bases at V and 3 bases at J, with 9 bases between the two ends. Germline assignment: CDR1 GTSNPN and CDR2 SVGIG (reference sequence). The CDR3 consists of 13 residues.

There are a few counts of this clone. This rearrangement joins TRBV4-1 to TRBJ1-2; a possible D gene is TRBD1 (5 bases). Trimming removed 0 bases at V and 2 bases at J, with 10 bases between. The CDR3 has 15 amino acids. Germline V gives CDR1 MGHRA, CDR2 YSYEKL. The CDR3 loop is CASSQEFYRNYGYTF. The DNA for the CDR3 is TGCGCCAGCAGCCAAGAATTTTACAGGAACTATGGCTACACCTTC.

V is TRBV5-4 and J is TRBJ2-3; the D gene could be TRBD1 or TRBD2 (7 bases each). This CDR3 has 16 residues. The germline V and J ends were trimmed by 4 bases and 2 bases, with 17 bases remaining between them. Germline values: CDR1 SGHNT, CDR2 YYREEE (reference sequence). CDR3 region: CASSLSGGVYTDTQYF. CDR3 bases: TGTGCCAGCAGCCTCTCAGGGGGGGTCTACACAGATACGCAGTATTTT.